The rows below give T cell receptor beta chains drawn from one sample of a study of blood T cell repertoires in COVID-19. Profiling relied on immunoSEQ multiplex PCR, and the TCRdb table lists in-frame clones only, not all of them. The profile shows about 32,000 clones, more than 85% of them singletons. The sample was peripheral blood. The receptors originated from a male donor with active COVID-19. Both conserved end residues are part of each CDR3. A D gene is named only where the DNA matches it firmly. The size of a clone is reported for some rows only, either as once, few or many, or as a class for expanded clones.

v_call	d_call	clone_size	j_call	cdr3_aa	cdr3_nt
TRBV25-1	-	-	TRBJ2-7	CASSVLQGGSEQYF	TGTGCCAGCAGTGTTTTACAGGGGGGGAGCGAGCAGTACTTC
TRBV7-2	-	-	TRBJ1-3	CASSLEAGFLSGNTIYF	TGTGCCAGCAGCTTAGAGGCAGGGTTCCTCTCTGGAAACACCATATATTTT
TRBV11-2	TRBD1	-	TRBJ1-6	CASSQDRAKNSPLHF	TGTGCCAGCAGCCAGGACAGGGCTAAGAATTCACCCCTCCACTTT
TRBV4-1	-	-	TRBJ1-2	CASSQAVLGQAGKVGYTF	TGCGCCAGCAGCCAAGCTGTTTTGGGGCAGGCGGGGAAGGTTGGCTACACCTTC
TRBV6-2/TRBV6-3	-	-	TRBJ1-5	CASSSPSGDLNQPQHF	TGTGCCAGCAGTTCCCCCAGCGGGGACCTTAATCAGCCCCAGCATTTT
TRBV6-2/TRBV6-3	-	once	TRBJ2-5	CASSWGLGETQYF	TGTGCCAGCAGTTGGGGGCTAGGGGAGACCCAGTACTTC
TRBV5-1	-	-	TRBJ2-3	CASSLSFSDTQYF	TGCGCCAGCAGCTTGTCCTTCTCAGATACGCAGTATTTT
TRBV29-1	-	-	TRBJ2-7	CSVGQTYEQYF	TGCAGCGTTGGACAGACCTACGAGCAGTACTTC
TRBV24-1	-	-	TRBJ2-5	CATSAATGQETQYF	TGTGCCACCAGTGCCGCAACAGGACAAGAGACCCAGTACTTC
TRBV3-1/TRBV3-2	-	-	TRBJ2-5	CASSQGRGGETQYF	TGTGCCAGCAGCCAAGGTAGAGGTGGAGAGACCCAGTACTTC
TRBV4-1	-	once	TRBJ1-2	CASSLPGNGYTF	TGCGCCAGCAGCCTTCCCGGGAATGGCTACACCTTC
TRBV6-1	TRBD1	once	TRBJ1-1	CASSDRTGYDTEAFF	TGTGCCAGCAGTGACCGGACAGGTTACGACACTGAAGCTTTCTTT
TRBV24-1	TRBD1	-	TRBJ1-6	CATSDRKTGTGGDSPLHF	TGTGCCACCAGTGATCGGAAGACCGGGACAGGGGGGGATTCACCCCTCCACTTT
TRBV5-1	-	-	TRBJ1-1	CASSFGYSTEAFF	TGCGCCAGCAGCTTCGGGTATTCCACTGAAGCTTTCTTT
TRBV7-2	-	-	TRBJ2-3	CASAPGYTDTQYF	TGTGCATCGGCGCCGGGGTACACAGATACGCAGTATTTT
TRBV7-3	-	once	TRBJ2-1	CASSLTRDSYNEQFF	TGTGCCAGCAGCCTCACGCGGGACAGCTACAATGAGCAGTTCTTC
TRBV10-1	-	-	TRBJ2-7	CARILGGFSYEQYF	TGCGCCAGGATCTTAGGGGGTTTTTCCTACGAGCAGTACTTC
TRBV6-5	-	-	TRBJ1-6	CASTPGRVEYSPLHF	TGTGCCAGCACCCCAGGGAGGGTAGAGTATTCACCCCTCCACTTT
TRBV4-3	TRBD1	-	TRBJ1-2	CASSQVRDRRYGYTF	TGCGCCAGCAGCCAAGTACGGGACAGACGCTATGGCTACACCTTC
TRBV7-6	-	-	TRBJ1-5	CASSFSGQLGGQPQHF	TGTGCCAGCAGCTTCTCAGGGCAACTGGGGGGTCAGCCCCAGCATTTT
TRBV28	-	once	TRBJ2-3	CASSLLDTQYF	TGTGCCAGCAGTTTACTTGATACGCAGTATTTT
TRBV10-1	TRBD2	-	TRBJ2-3	CASSGLAGKTDTQYF	TGCGCCAGCAGTGGACTAGCGGGGAAAACAGATACGCAGTATTTT
TRBV19	TRBD1	-	TRBJ1-5	CASSMILGTGHRNQPQHF	TGTGCCAGTAGTATGATCCTTGGGACAGGGCATCGCAATCAGCCCCAGCATTTT
TRBV5-1	-	-	TRBJ2-3	CASSPYGTAGDTQYF	TGCGCCAGCAGCCCATACGGGACTGCGGGAGATACGCAGTATTTT
TRBV7-9	-	-	TRBJ1-2	CASSFWRRDGYGYTF	TGTGCCAGCAGCTTTTGGCGCAGGGATGGCTATGGCTACACCTTC
TRBV19	-	-	TRBJ1-1	CASSILRENTEAFF	TGTGCCAGTAGTATTTTACGAGAGAACACTGAAGCTTTCTTT
TRBV11-2	-	-	TRBJ2-5	CASSLAVAGAGQETQYF	TGTGCCAGCAGCTTAGCTGTGGCGGGGGCAGGACAAGAGACCCAGTACTTC
TRBV6-5	-	-	TRBJ2-7	CASSYSTGGAYEQYF	TGTGCCAGCAGTTACTCCACTGGAGGGGCCTACGAGCAGTACTTC
TRBV7-3	TRBD1	once	TRBJ2-5	CASSRDRGQGETQYF	TGTGCCAGCAGCAGGGACAGGGGGCAGGGAGAGACCCAGTACTTC
TRBV9	-	-	TRBJ1-2	CASSAKTNRDGYTF	TGTGCCAGCAGCGCCAAAACCAACAGGGACGGCTACACCTTC
TRBV11-2	-	-	TRBJ1-1	CASSPRPRTREGMNTEAFF	TGTGCCAGCAGCCCCCGTCCCCGGACAAGGGAGGGCATGAACACTGAAGCTTTCTTT
TRBV6-2/TRBV6-3	TRBD2	-	TRBJ2-2	CASSTLSGGSTGELFF	TGTGCCAGCAGTACTCTAAGCGGGGGGTCCACCGGGGAGCTGTTTTTT
TRBV7-9	TRBD2	-	TRBJ2-7	CASSKPGLAGPSYEQYF	TGTGCCAGCAGCAAACCGGGACTAGCGGGCCCCTCCTACGAGCAGTACTTC
TRBV6-5	-	-	TRBJ1-1	CASSYQRVLNTEAFF	TGTGCCAGCAGTTACCAGCGAGTCTTGAACACTGAAGCTTTCTTT
TRBV5-8	-	once	TRBJ2-2	CASSLLQAILNTGELFF	TGTGCCAGCAGCTTGTTGCAGGCAATCTTGAACACCGGGGAGCTGTTTTTT
TRBV6-5	-	once	TRBJ1-6	CASSMAGSNSPLHF	TGTGCCAGCAGTATGGCGGGGAGTAATTCACCCCTCCACTTT
TRBV7-2	TRBD1	-	TRBJ1-2	CASSIGQGYGYTF	TGTGCCAGCAGCATAGGACAGGGGTATGGCTACACCTTC
TRBV5-1	-	-	TRBJ1-6	CASPGLRSSYNSPLHF	TGCGCCAGCCCGGGACTTAGGAGCTCCTATAATTCACCCCTCCACTTT
TRBV7-8	-	-	TRBJ1-3	CASSLATATSGNTIYF	TGTGCCAGCAGCTTAGCGACAGCCACCTCTGGAAACACCATATATTTT
TRBV9	-	-	TRBJ1-1	CASSVGPNTEAFF	TGTGCCAGCAGCGTAGGGCCGAACACTGAAGCTTTCTTT
TRBV4-1	TRBD1	-	TRBJ1-2	CASSQGTGGTGYTF	TGCGCCAGCAGCCAAGGGACAGGGGGAACTGGCTACACCTTC
TRBV18	-	-	TRBJ2-7	CASSPTASSYEQYF	TGTGCCAGCTCACCTACTGCTAGCTCCTACGAGCAGTACTTC
TRBV5-1	TRBD2	-	TRBJ2-3	CASSPTSGSTDTQYF	TGCGCCAGCAGCCCCACTAGCGGTAGCACAGATACGCAGTATTTT